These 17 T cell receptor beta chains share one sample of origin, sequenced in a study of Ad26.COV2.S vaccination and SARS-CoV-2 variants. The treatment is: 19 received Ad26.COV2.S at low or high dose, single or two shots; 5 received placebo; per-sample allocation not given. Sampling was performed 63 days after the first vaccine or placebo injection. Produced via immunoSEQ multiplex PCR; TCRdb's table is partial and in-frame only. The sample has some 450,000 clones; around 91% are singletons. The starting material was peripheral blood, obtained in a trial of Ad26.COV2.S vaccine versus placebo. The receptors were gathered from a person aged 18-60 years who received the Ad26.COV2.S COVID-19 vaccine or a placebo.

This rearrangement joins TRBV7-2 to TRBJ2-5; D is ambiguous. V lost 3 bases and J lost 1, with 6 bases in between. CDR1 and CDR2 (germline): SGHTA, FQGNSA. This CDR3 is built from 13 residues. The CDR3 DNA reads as TGTGCCAGCAGCTTCAACTTCCAAGAGACCCAGTACTTC. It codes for CASSFNFQETQYF.

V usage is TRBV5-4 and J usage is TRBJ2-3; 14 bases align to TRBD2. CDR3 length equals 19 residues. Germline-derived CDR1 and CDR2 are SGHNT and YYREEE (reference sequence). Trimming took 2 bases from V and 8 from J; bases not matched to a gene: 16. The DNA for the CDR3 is TGTGCCAGCAGCTTCCCCGAGACTAGCGGGAGGGCCCCCAGGGTTACGCAGTATTTT. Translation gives CASSFPETSGRAPRVTQYF.

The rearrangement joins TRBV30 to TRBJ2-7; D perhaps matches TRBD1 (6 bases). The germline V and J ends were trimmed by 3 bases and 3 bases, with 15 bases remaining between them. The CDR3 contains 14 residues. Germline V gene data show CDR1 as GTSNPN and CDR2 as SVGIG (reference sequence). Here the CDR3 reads CAWRQGEWGYEQYF. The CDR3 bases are TGTGCCTGGAGACAGGGAGAGTGGGGCTACGAGCAGTACTTC.

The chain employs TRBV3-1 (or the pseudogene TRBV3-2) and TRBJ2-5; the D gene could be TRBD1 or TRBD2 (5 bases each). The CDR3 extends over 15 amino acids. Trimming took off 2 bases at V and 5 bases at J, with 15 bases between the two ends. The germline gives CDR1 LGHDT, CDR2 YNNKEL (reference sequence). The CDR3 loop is CASSQRGRDPETQYF. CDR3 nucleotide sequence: TGTGCCAGCAGCCAAAGGGGTAGGGACCCCGAGACCCAGTACTTC.

CDR3 in amino acids: CASSSNTGQGVSPLHF. CDR3 nucleotides: TGCGCCAGCAGCTCCAATACGGGACAGGGAGTTTCACCCCTCCACTTT. The rearrangement uses TRBV5-1 and TRBJ1-6; 9 nucleotides match TRBD1. Germline values: CDR1 SGHRS, CDR2 YFSETQ. The V gene end was trimmed by 3 bases and the J gene end by 9 bases; junction bases not matched to a gene: 10. This CDR3 spans 16 amino acids.

CDR3 sequence reads: CASSLIFRGRDEKLFF. In DNA, the CDR3 is TGTGCCAGCAGTTTAATTTTCAGGGGGCGAGATGAAAAACTGTTTTTT. The V gene is TRBV27, the J gene TRBJ1-4; TRBD1 agrees at 8 bases. Germline-derived CDR1 and CDR2 are MNHEY and SMNVEV (reference sequence). The trim removed 2 bases at V and 6 bases at J, leaving 8 bases unmatched. The CDR3 length is 16 residues.

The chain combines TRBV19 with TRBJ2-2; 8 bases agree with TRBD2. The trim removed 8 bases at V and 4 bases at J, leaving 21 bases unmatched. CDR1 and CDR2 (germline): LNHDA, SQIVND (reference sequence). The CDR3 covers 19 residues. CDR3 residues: CASGLFTGGAGRTTGELFF. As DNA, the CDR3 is TGTGCCAGTGGATTGTTCACGGGAGGGGCCGGGCGTACCACCGGGGAGCTGTTTTTT.

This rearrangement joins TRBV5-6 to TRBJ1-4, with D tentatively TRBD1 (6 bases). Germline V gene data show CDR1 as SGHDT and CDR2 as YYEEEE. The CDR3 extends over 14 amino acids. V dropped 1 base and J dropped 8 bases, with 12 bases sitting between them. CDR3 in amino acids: CASSLRAGVEKLFF. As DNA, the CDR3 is TGTGCCAGCAGCTTGAGGGCAGGGGTGGAAAAACTGTTTTTT. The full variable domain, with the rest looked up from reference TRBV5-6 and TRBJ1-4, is DAGVTQSPTHLIKTRGQQVTLRCSPKSGHDTVSWYQQALGQGPQFIFQYYEEEERQRGNFPDRFSGHQFPNYSSELNVNALLLGDSALYLCASSLRAGVEKLFFGSGTQLSVL.

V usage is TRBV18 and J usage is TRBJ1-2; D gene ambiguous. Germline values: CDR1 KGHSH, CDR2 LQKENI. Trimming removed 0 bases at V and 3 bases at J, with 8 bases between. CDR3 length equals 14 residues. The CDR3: CASSPPWGDYGYTF. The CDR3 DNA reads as TGTGCCAGCTCACCACCTTGGGGTGACTATGGCTACACCTTC.

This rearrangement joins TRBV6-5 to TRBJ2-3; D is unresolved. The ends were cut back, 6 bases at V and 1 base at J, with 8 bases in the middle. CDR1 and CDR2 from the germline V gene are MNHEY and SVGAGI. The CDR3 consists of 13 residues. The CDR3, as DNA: TGTGCCAGCAGGGCCCCTGGCACAGATACGCAGTATTTT. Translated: CASRAPGTDTQYF.

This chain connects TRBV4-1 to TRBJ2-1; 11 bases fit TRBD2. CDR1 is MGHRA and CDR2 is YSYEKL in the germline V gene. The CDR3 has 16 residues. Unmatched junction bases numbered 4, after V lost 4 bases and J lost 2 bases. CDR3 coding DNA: TGCGCCAGCAGCCCCCGACTAGCGGGAACCTACAATGAGCAGTTCTTC. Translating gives CASSPRLAGTYNEQFF.

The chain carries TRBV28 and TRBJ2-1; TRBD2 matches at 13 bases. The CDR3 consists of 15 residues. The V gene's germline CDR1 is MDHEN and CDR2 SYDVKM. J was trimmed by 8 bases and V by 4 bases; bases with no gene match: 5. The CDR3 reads CASSSTSGGSDEQFF. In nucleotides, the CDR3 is TGTGCCAGCAGTTCGACTAGCGGGGGGAGCGATGAGCAGTTCTTC.

The CDR3 protein is CASSLPGGIKNIQYF. The CDR3 nucleotides read TGTGCCAGCAGCTTACCGGGGGGGATCAAAAACATTCAGTACTTC. The rearrangement uses TRBV7-9 and TRBJ2-4, with 8 bases fitting TRBD2. This CDR3 region has 15 residues. In germline, CDR1 is SEHNR, CDR2 FQNEAQ (reference sequence). J lost 3 bases, V lost 2 bases, and 3 bases had no gene match.

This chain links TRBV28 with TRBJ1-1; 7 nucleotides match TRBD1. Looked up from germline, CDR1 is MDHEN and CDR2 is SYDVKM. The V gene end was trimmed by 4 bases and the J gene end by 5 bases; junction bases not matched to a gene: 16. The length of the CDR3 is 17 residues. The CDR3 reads CASSSPTGSVSKTEAFF. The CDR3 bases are TGTGCCAGCAGTTCCCCGACAGGGTCCGTGAGTAAGACTGAAGCTTTCTTT.

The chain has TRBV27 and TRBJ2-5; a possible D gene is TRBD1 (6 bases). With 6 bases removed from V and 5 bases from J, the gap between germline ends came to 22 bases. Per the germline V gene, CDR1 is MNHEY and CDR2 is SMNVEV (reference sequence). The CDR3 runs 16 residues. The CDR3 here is CASSPTGTPRGETQYF. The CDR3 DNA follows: TGTGCCAGCAGCCCCACCGGGACACCCCGAGGGGAGACCCAGTACTTC.

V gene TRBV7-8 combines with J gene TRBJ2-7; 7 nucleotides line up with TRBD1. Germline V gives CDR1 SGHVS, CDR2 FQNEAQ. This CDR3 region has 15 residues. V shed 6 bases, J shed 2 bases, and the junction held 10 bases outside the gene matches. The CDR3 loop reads CASSQTTGKAYEQYF. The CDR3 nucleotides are TGTGCCAGCAGTCAGACGACAGGGAAAGCCTACGAGCAGTACTTC.

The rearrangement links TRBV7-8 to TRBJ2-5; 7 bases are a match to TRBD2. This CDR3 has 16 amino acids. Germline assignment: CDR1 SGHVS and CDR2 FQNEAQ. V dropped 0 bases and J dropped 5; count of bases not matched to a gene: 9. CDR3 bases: TGTGCCAGCAGCTTAGCGGGGGGGGTCATCCCGGAGACCCAGTACTTC. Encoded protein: CASSLAGGVIPETQYF.